A selection of T cell receptor beta chains follows, all from one sample in a study of spatial heterogeneity in lung cancer. TCRdb analysed the 5' RACE reads with MiXCR anew, one entry per CDR3 protein. The table has 2,000 to 2,500 distinct CDR3 sequences, around 14% seen once; the top ten hold about a fifth. Sequenced material: normal lung tissue next to the tumor, taken at surgery. The origin of the receptors is a female donor with early-stage non-small cell lung cancer. Both conserved end residues are part of each CDR3. A D gene is named only where the DNA matches it firmly. Clone size is shown for a subset of rows, as once, few, many or a class of expanded clone.

TGTGCCAGCAGCTTAGTGAAGGGTTACACCGGGGAGCTGTTTTTT CASSLVKGYTGELFF TRBV7-2 - TRBJ2-2 -
TGTGCCAGTACCTTAAGACACTCCTACAATGAGCAGTTCTTC CASTLRHSYNEQFF TRBV19 large TRBJ2-1 -
TGTGCCAGCAGTTACGGGGGACAGACAGGAGTTCAATTCTTC CASSYGGQTGVQFF TRBV6-2/TRBV6-3 medium-sized TRBJ2-1 TRBD1
TGCAGTGCTAGGGGGAGTCAGGGGGCTGGAAACACCATATATTTT CSARGSQGAGNTIYF TRBV20-1 medium-sized TRBJ1-3 TRBD1
TGTGCCAGCAGTTTTCGGGGCTCGGGCCAGTACTTC CASSFRGSGQYF TRBV28 few TRBJ2-5 -
TGTGCCAGCAGTCCCCAGGGACAGGGTCGGGGGGGCCTCACAGATACGCAGTATTTT CASSPQGQGRGGLTDTQYF TRBV28 medium-sized TRBJ2-3 -
TGTGCCAGCAACGACGGCACAGCTCAGCCCCAGCATTTT CASNDGTAQPQHF TRBV6-1 - TRBJ1-5 -
TGTGCCTGGATGACCGGGACAGGCCTTTCACCCCTCCACTTT CAWMTGTGLSPLHF TRBV30 medium-sized TRBJ1-6 TRBD1
TGTGCCAGCAGCTCCCTAGCGGGGGGATTCACAGATACGCAGTATTTT CASSSLAGGFTDTQYF TRBV9 many TRBJ2-3 TRBD2
TGCGCCAGCCTTCTGGGACAGGGGGACGAGCAGTACTTC CASLLGQGDEQYF TRBV10-2 large TRBJ2-7 TRBD1